This TCR beta chain stems from a study of beta chain features in type 1 diabetes. The germline V gene has CDR1 MNHEY and CDR2 SMNVEV (reference sequence). Trimming removed 0 bases from V and 5 bases from J, with 17 bases in between. This CDR3 is built from 16 residues. Sorted CD4+ subsets: naive, central memory, regulatory, stem cell-like memory (CD45RO/CCR7/CD25/CD127/CD95/CD27 panel). Purity (above 98%) was reached by all sorted populations. All of the isolated RNA was reverse transcribed, so expressed TCRB transcripts were sequenced. TCRdb's copy holds only in-frame clones and misses some; the assay was immunoSEQ multiplex PCR. The sample lists 900,000 or so clones, roughly a sixth seen once, with around 0.02% in the top ten.

The sequencing input was naive CD4+ T cells from blood. This chain joins TRBV27 and TRBJ2-7; D possibly uses TRBD1 or TRBD2 (5 bases each). The clonotype comes from a woman aged 18-29 years in good health. CDR3 in DNA: TGTGCCAGCAGTTTATCCGGGACCCTAGTAAGAGACGAGCAGTACTTC. Its protein is CASSLSGTLVRDEQYF.